This TCR beta chain was sequenced during a study of shared clonotypes between healthy human individuals. General study points: Between a handful of donors, naive CD4 clonotypes were shared at a level of around 5.2%. Estimated richness was generally greater in naive than memory subsets.

Healthy HIV-negative adults without recent acute infections or vaccinations served as donors. The protocol was immunoSEQ multiplex PCR, while the TCRdb copy is restricted to in-frame clones and leaves out a portion. The sample has some 1 million clones, 60% to 80% seen once. The CDR3 sequence is 15 residues long. Germline V lookup: CDR1 SGHTA, CDR2 FQGNSA. Unmatched junction bases numbered 5, after V lost 2 bases and J lost 4 bases. Notes on this clone: Its antigen is still unknown.

This chain links TRBV7-2 with TRBJ1-5, with TRBD1 matching 7 bases. Sequenced input: memory CD4+ T cells sorted from blood. Subset specified: CD45RA-negative fraction. The receptor's source is a man aged 18-30 years in good health. CDR3 loop: CASSLTPGGNQPQHF. CDR3 coding DNA: TGTGCCAGCAGCTTAACCCCAGGGGGGAATCAGCCCCAGCATTTT.